A selection of T cell receptor beta chains follows, all from one sample in a study of shared clonotypes between healthy human individuals. The assay was immunoSEQ multiplex PCR, and TCRdb's table has in-frame clones only and misses some. Among hundreds of thousands of clones listed, about 96% were seen once. The sequencing input was naive CD8+ T cells sorted from blood. Receptors originate from a woman aged 30 to 39 in good health. The CDR3 runs from the conserved cysteine through the conserved F or W. Fields, in order: V gene, clone size, D gene, J gene, CDR3 protein, CDR3 DNA. A D gene is named only where the DNA matches it firmly. Part of the rows lack a size; the others show once, few, many or a class for expanded clones.

TRBV7-9	-	-	TRBJ2-1	CASSRTTNNEQFF	TGTGCCAGCAGCAGGACTACGAACAATGAGCAGTTCTTC
TRBV27	-	TRBD2	TRBJ2-2	CASSEGLAEPGELFF	TGTGCCAGCAGTGAGGGACTAGCGGAACCCGGGGAGCTGTTTTTT
TRBV6-5	-	-	TRBJ2-7	CASSSRGSYEQYF	TGTGCCAGCAGTTCCAGGGGCTCCTACGAGCAGTACTTC
TRBV27	-	TRBD1	TRBJ2-7	CASSPGTGNRREQYF	TGTGCCAGCAGCCCTGGGACAGGTAACCGAAGGGAGCAGTACTTC
TRBV19	-	-	TRBJ2-2	CASSTKQKNTGELFF	TGTGCCAGTAGTACGAAACAAAAAAACACCGGGGAGCTGTTTTTT
TRBV19	-	-	TRBJ2-7	CASSIGWGSYEQYF	TGTGCCAGTAGTATCGGGTGGGGCTCCTACGAGCAGTACTTC
TRBV5-6	-	-	TRBJ2-5	CASTFGGLGETQYF	TGTGCCAGCACCTTCGGCGGGTTAGGAGAGACCCAGTACTTC
TRBV7-8	-	TRBD1	TRBJ2-7	CASSRGTVGPEQYF	TGTGCCAGCAGCAGAGGGACAGTGGGCCCCGAGCAGTACTTC
TRBV13	once	-	TRBJ2-7	CASSLGRASDRYEQYF	TGTGCCAGCAGCTTAGGTCGGGCTAGCGACCGCTACGAGCAGTACTTC
TRBV10-1	-	-	TRBJ2-2	CASSKDSTGELFF	TGCGCCAGCTCCAAGGACAGCACCGGGGAGCTGTTTTTT
TRBV5-1	-	-	TRBJ2-7	CASSAGISFYEQYF	TGCGCCAGCTCGGCGGGAATATCGTTCTACGAGCAGTACTTC
TRBV7-9	few	-	TRBJ1-4	CASSFGGDGKLFF	TGTGCCAGCAGCTTTGGAGGAGATGGAAAACTGTTTTTT
TRBV28	-	-	TRBJ1-2	CASSSTGFDGYTF	TGTGCCAGCAGTTCAACAGGGTTCGATGGCTACACCTTC
TRBV19	-	TRBD2	TRBJ2-7	CASSVRQGLATGYEQYF	TGTGCCAGTAGTGTCCGACAGGGACTAGCGACGGGCTACGAGCAGTACTTC
TRBV4-2	-	-	TRBJ2-1	CASTFNNEQFF	TGTGCCAGCACCTTTAACAATGAGCAGTTCTTC
TRBV6-1	-	-	TRBJ2-7	CASSGLQGPYEQYF	TGTGCCAGCAGTGGTCTACAGGGCCCCTACGAGCAGTACTTC
TRBV28	-	TRBD1	TRBJ1-1	CASSPWDGTASLGYTEAFF	TGTGCCAGCAGCCCGTGGGACGGGACAGCCAGCTTGGGGTACACTGAAGCTTTCTTT
TRBV5-6	-	-	TRBJ2-3	CASSMSRGGGDTQYF	TGTGCCAGCAGCATGAGTAGGGGAGGCGGGGATACGCAGTATTTT
TRBV7-6	once	TRBD1	TRBJ1-5	CASSPGQGGFGNQPQHF	TGTGCCAGCAGCCCGGGACAGGGGGGCTTTGGCAATCAGCCCCAGCATTTT
TRBV29-1	-	TRBD1	TRBJ2-5	CSVRDREQYF	TGCAGCGTAAGGGACAGGGAGCAGTACTTC
TRBV6-5	-	TRBD2	TRBJ2-1	CASSYVLAGVDEQFF	TGTGCCAGCAGTTACGTCCTAGCGGGAGTGGATGAGCAGTTCTTC
TRBV28	-	TRBD1	TRBJ2-1	CASITVGQGFGEQFF	TGTGCCAGCATCACCGTGGGACAGGGTTTCGGTGAGCAGTTCTTC
TRBV27	once	-	TRBJ1-2	CASSPDINYGYTF	TGTGCCAGCAGCCCGGACATCAACTATGGCTACACCTTC
TRBV19	-	TRBD2	TRBJ2-7	CASRPSGTSSYEQYF	TGTGCCAGTAGACCCTCAGGGACTAGCTCCTACGAGCAGTACTTC
TRBV7-8	once	-	TRBJ2-7	CASSLLAGSYEQYF	TGTGCCAGCAGCTTACTAGCCGGGTCCTACGAGCAGTACTTC
TRBV7-9	once	TRBD2	TRBJ2-1	CASSPPSGRINEQFF	TGTGCCAGCAGCCCTCCTAGCGGGAGGATCAATGAGCAGTTCTTC
TRBV10-2	-	-	TRBJ1-1	CASSTSTGSTEAFF	TGCGCCAGCAGCACCTCAACGGGTTCCACTGAAGCTTTCTTT
TRBV27	-	-	TRBJ2-7	CASSYGRSYEQYF	TGTGCCAGCAGTTACGGGCGGTCCTACGAGCAGTACTTC
TRBV9	-	TRBD1	TRBJ2-7	CASSVEGRTGLYEQYF	TGTGCCAGCAGCGTAGAGGGAAGGACAGGCCTCTACGAGCAGTACTTC
TRBV5-8	-	-	TRBJ1-2	CASSALPVQADYGYTF	TGTGCCAGCAGCGCACTACCTGTACAGGCTGACTATGGCTACACCTTC
TRBV5-8	-	TRBD2	TRBJ2-7	CASSPGTSGKNSYEQYF	TGTGCCAGCAGCCCCGGGACTAGCGGAAAAAATTCCTACGAGCAGTACTTC
TRBV4-1	-	-	TRBJ1-3	CASSQDSGTGNTIYF	TGCGCCAGCAGCCAAGATTCGGGGACTGGAAACACCATATATTTT
TRBV29-1	-	-	TRBJ2-2	CSVVEGRSGELFF	TGCAGCGTCGTTGAGGGACGGTCCGGGGAGCTGTTTTTT
TRBV13	-	TRBD1	TRBJ2-7	CASSYGQGLYEQYF	TGTGCCAGCAGTTACGGACAGGGCCTTTACGAGCAGTACTTC
TRBV18	-	TRBD1	TRBJ2-1	CASSSSGTGTYNEQFF	TGTGCCAGCTCATCCTCCGGGACAGGGACCTACAATGAGCAGTTCTTC
TRBV9	-	-	TRBJ2-7	CASGRPHEQYF	TGTGCCAGCGGGAGGCCCCACGAGCAGTACTTC
TRBV6-6	-	-	TRBJ2-7	CASRTRAQVLEQYF	TGTGCCAGCAGAACAAGGGCGCAGGTCCTCGAGCAGTACTTC
TRBV11-2	-	-	TRBJ2-7	CASSSNSHEQYF	TGTGCCAGCAGTTCGAATAGCCACGAGCAGTACTTC
TRBV6-1	-	-	TRBJ1-5	CASITLDIRNQPQHF	TGTGCCAGCATCACTCTGGATATCCGCAATCAGCCCCAGCATTTT
TRBV5-6	once	TRBD1	TRBJ1-1	CASTWDRANTEAFF	TGTGCCAGCACCTGGGACAGGGCGAACACTGAAGCTTTCTTT
TRBV7-9	-	-	TRBJ2-2	CASSPVAGELFF	TGTGCCAGCAGCCCGGTCGCCGGGGAGCTGTTTTTT
TRBV4-1	-	TRBD1	TRBJ2-7	CASSLGTGITYEQYF	TGCGCCAGCAGCCTTGGGACAGGGATTACCTACGAGCAGTACTTC
TRBV6-1	-	-	TRBJ1-1	CASSDFGAGYEAFF	TGTGCCAGCAGTGATTTCGGAGCAGGATATGAAGCTTTCTTT
TRBV5-4	-	-	TRBJ2-2	CASRRTGSRTGELFF	TGTGCCAGCAGACGTACCGGGTCACGAACCGGGGAGCTGTTTTTT
TRBV15	-	TRBD1	TRBJ2-5	CATSSPPTGAETQYF	TGTGCCACCAGCAGTCCACCGACAGGGGCGGAGACCCAGTACTTC
TRBV4-1	-	TRBD1	TRBJ1-4	CASSHPPGGNEKLFF	TGCGCCAGCAGCCACCCGCCAGGGGGGAATGAAAAACTGTTTTTT
TRBV7-9	-	-	TRBJ2-7	CASSLAPYEQYF	TGTGCCAGCAGCTTAGCGCCGTACGAGCAGTACTTC
TRBV18	few	TRBD1	TRBJ1-2	CASSPVPETGALYGYTF	TGTGCCAGCTCGCCAGTGCCCGAGACAGGGGCTCTATATGGCTACACCTTC
TRBV2	-	-	TRBJ2-7	CASSEVGYPPGYEQYF	TGTGCCAGCAGTGAAGTGGGATACCCCCCGGGTTACGAGCAGTACTTC
TRBV30	-	TRBD1	TRBJ2-2	CAWTRTGRNFPGELFF	TGTGCCTGGACAAGGACAGGGAGGAATTTTCCCGGGGAGCTGTTTTTT
TRBV13	-	TRBD2	TRBJ2-1	CASSPWKGAGGYNEQFF	TGTGCCAGCAGCCCCTGGAAGGGAGCGGGAGGCTACAATGAGCAGTTCTTC
TRBV6-5	-	TRBD1	TRBJ2-1	CASSGQGANEQFF	TGTGCCAGCAGTGGACAGGGGGCGAATGAGCAGTTCTTC
TRBV5-6	-	-	TRBJ1-2	CASSPPMWGANYGYTF	TGTGCCAGCAGCCCACCTATGTGGGGGGCGAACTATGGCTACACCTTC
TRBV7-8	-	-	TRBJ2-7	CASSLRLAFEQYF	TGTGCCAGCAGCTTACGGCTAGCCTTCGAGCAGTACTTC
TRBV28	-	-	TRBJ1-2	CASSFGRLGYGYTF	TGTGCCAGCAGTTTCGGCAGGTTGGGCTATGGCTACACCTTC